This is a list of T cell receptor beta chains from one sample in a study of T cell changes during pregnancy in multiple sclerosis. Clones were read by immunoSEQ multiplex PCR, and TCRdb kept only the in-frame ones, dropping some. The sample carries more than 55,000 clones, 90% to 95% recorded once. The source material was peripheral blood, sampled after pregnancy. The receptors originated from a female donor in good health, enrolled as a control in a pregnancy study. Each CDR3 is given with its conserved first and last residue. Each record gives: CDR3 protein, CDR3 DNA, D gene, V gene, J gene, clone size. The D gene is left open where the match is weak. Only some rows state a clone size, as once, few, many or a class for expanded clones.

CASSDQGAYEQYF	TGTGCCAGCAGTGATCAGGGGGCTTACGAGCAGTACTTC	TRBD1	TRBV7-9	TRBJ2-7	once
CASSTHMTAFEETQYF	TGTGCCAGCAGCACCCACATGACAGCATTCGAAGAGACCCAGTACTTC	NA	TRBV7-6	TRBJ2-5	NA
CASSLSGGYQETQYF	TGCGCCAGCAGCCTTAGCGGGGGGTACCAAGAGACCCAGTACTTC	TRBD2	TRBV5-1	TRBJ2-5	NA
CASRIRDSSYEQYF	TGTGCCAGCCGCATAAGGGACAGCTCCTACGAGCAGTACTTC	TRBD1	TRBV11-3	TRBJ2-7	NA
CASSGTSGQGRNTIYF	TGTGCCAGCAGCGGCACCTCCGGACAGGGGAGAAACACCATATATTTT	TRBD1	TRBV25-1	TRBJ1-3	NA
CASSSGQSQETQYF	TGTGCCAGCAGCTCGGGACAGTCCCAAGAGACCCAGTACTTC	TRBD1	TRBV5-5	TRBJ2-5	NA
CASSWDWGVDTQYF	TGTGCCAGCAGCTGGGATTGGGGGGTAGATACGCAGTATTTT	NA	TRBV5-6	TRBJ2-3	NA
CSVEVRPSPYNEQFF	TGCAGCGTTGAGGTCAGGCCTTCCCCCTACAATGAGCAGTTCTTC	NA	TRBV29-1	TRBJ2-1	once
CASSARAGQNQPQHF	TGTGCCAGTAGCGCCCGGGCAGGGCAGAATCAGCCCCAGCATTTT	NA	TRBV19	TRBJ1-5	NA
CASSPQGYTDTQYF	TGTGCCAGCAGTCCACAGGGCTACACAGATACGCAGTATTTT	NA	TRBV27	TRBJ2-3	NA
CAWAPGGGIAKNIQYF	TGTGCCTGGGCCCCCGGGGGGGGTATTGCCAAAAACATTCAGTACTTC	TRBD2	TRBV30	TRBJ2-4	NA
CASSLTGGLGGEQFF	TGTGCCAGCAGCTTAACGGGGGGCCTCGGTGGCGAGCAGTTCTTC	NA	TRBV7-6	TRBJ2-1	NA
CASSEGQSNEKLFF	TGTGCCAGCAGCGAGGGACAGAGTAATGAAAAACTGTTTTTT	TRBD1	TRBV9	TRBJ1-4	NA
CASSIDSAASSYEQYF	TGTGCCAGTAGTATAGATTCGGCAGCGAGCTCCTACGAGCAGTACTTC	NA	TRBV19	TRBJ2-7	NA
CASSSQENQPQHF	TGTGCCAGCAGTTCACAGGAGAATCAGCCCCAGCATTTT	NA	TRBV7-6	TRBJ1-5	NA
CASSPSRYRGRNYGYTF	TGTGCCAGCAGTCCGTCCCGGTACAGGGGCCGCAACTATGGCTACACCTTC	TRBD1	TRBV27	TRBJ1-2	NA
CASSYLGQTPTGELFF	TGTGCCAGCAGTTACCTGGGACAGACCCCCACCGGGGAGCTGTTTTTT	TRBD1	TRBV6-6	TRBJ2-2	NA
CASSVRQGVHEQYF	TGTGCCAGCAGCGTGAGACAGGGGGTCCACGAGCAGTACTTC	TRBD1	TRBV9	TRBJ2-7	NA
CASSRGIGRGVDGYTF	TGTGCCAGTAGTCGGGGGATCGGCAGGGGGGTGGATGGCTACACCTTC	TRBD1	TRBV19	TRBJ1-2	NA
CASSLAAGSQETQYF	TGCGCCAGCAGCTTGGCCGCGGGATCCCAAGAGACCCAGTACTTC	NA	TRBV5-1	TRBJ2-5	NA
CASSRGKTSGGKVTDTQYF	TGCGCCAGCAGCAGGGGAAAAACTAGCGGGGGGAAAGTCACAGATACGCAGTATTTT	TRBD2	TRBV5-1	TRBJ2-3	NA
CASSVKLRTSGDEQYF	TGTGCCAGCAGCGTTAAACTAAGGACTAGCGGGGACGAGCAGTACTTC	TRBD2	TRBV27	TRBJ2-7	NA
CATTVGQGTVGYTF	TGCGCCACCACCGTGGGACAGGGGACGGTGGGCTACACCTTC	TRBD1	TRBV5-1	TRBJ1-2	NA
CASSLRGDTGELFF	TGTGCCAGCAGCCTTCGGGGGGACACCGGGGAGCTGTTTTTT	TRBD2	TRBV7-9	TRBJ2-2	NA
CSVDKGRFTSNTEAFF	TGCAGCGTTGATAAGGGGCGTTTTACCTCGAACACTGAAGCTTTCTTT	NA	TRBV29-1	TRBJ1-1	NA
CASSREGTGTNTEAFF	TGCGCCAGCAGCCGGGAAGGGACAGGGACGAACACTGAAGCTTTCTTT	TRBD1	TRBV5-1	TRBJ1-1	NA
CASSLYRADTQYF	TGTGCCAGCAGCTTGTACCGGGCAGATACGCAGTATTTT	NA	TRBV5-4	TRBJ2-3	NA
CASSPSGGQYQETQYF	TGTGCCAGCAGCCCTAGCGGGGGTCAGTACCAAGAGACCCAGTACTTC	TRBD2	TRBV2	TRBJ2-5	NA
CASRREGDSYNEQFF	TGTGCCAGCAGGAGGGAGGGGGACTCCTACAATGAGCAGTTCTTC	NA	TRBV6-1	TRBJ2-1	NA
CASRPRGGIETQYF	TGTGCCAGCAGACCGCGGGGGGGCATTGAGACCCAGTACTTC	TRBD2	TRBV6-5	TRBJ2-5	NA
CASSEGLAETYEQYF	TGTGCCAGCAGCGAAGGACTAGCGGAAACCTACGAGCAGTACTTC	TRBD2	TRBV7-3	TRBJ2-7	NA
CASSSFQGAYEQYF	TGTGCCAGCAGCTCATTCCAGGGGGCCTACGAGCAGTACTTC	TRBD1	TRBV7-2	TRBJ2-7	NA
CASNRGFSDTQYF	TGTGCCAGTAACAGGGGATTTTCAGATACGCAGTATTTT	TRBD1	TRBV6-6	TRBJ2-3	once
CASMLNRDSNQPQHF	TGTGCCAGTATGCTTAACCGGGACTCCAATCAGCCCCAGCATTTT	NA	TRBV19	TRBJ1-5	NA
CAWMPSSYNEQFF	TGTGCCTGGATGCCCAGCTCCTACAATGAGCAGTTCTTC	NA	TRBV30	TRBJ2-1	NA
CASSLMNRGPETQYF	TGTGCCAGCAGTTTAATGAACAGGGGACCAGAGACCCAGTACTTC	TRBD1	TRBV6-1	TRBJ2-5	NA
CASSQDHLAVNTEAFF	TGCGCCAGCAGCCAAGATCACCTCGCGGTGAACACTGAAGCTTTCTTT	NA	TRBV4-1	TRBJ1-1	NA
CASRDSYSISGANVLTF	TGTGCCAGCAGGGACAGTTATTCGATCTCTGGGGCCAACGTCCTGACTTTC	NA	TRBV27	TRBJ2-6	once
CASSFWGQEAFF	TGTGCCAGCAGCTTCTGGGGACAGGAAGCTTTCTTT	TRBD1	TRBV7-2	TRBJ1-1	NA
CASSRKSGGTRYEQYF	TGTGCCAGCAGCCGAAAATCAGGGGGTACCCGCTACGAGCAGTACTTC	TRBD1	TRBV11-3	TRBJ2-7	NA
CASSGQGAAGANVLTF	TGCGCCAGCAGTGGACAGGGGGCTGCCGGGGCCAACGTCCTGACTTTC	TRBD1	TRBV5-1	TRBJ2-6	NA
CASSPTGETETQYF	TGTGCCAGCAGCCCGACGGGGGAAACAGAGACCCAGTACTTC	NA	TRBV4-2	TRBJ2-5	NA
CASSFRERQGAYTGELFF	TGTGCCAGCAGCTTTAGGGAGCGACAGGGGGCTTACACCGGGGAGCTGTTTTTT	TRBD1	TRBV5-8	TRBJ2-2	NA
CASSQKTGLDTDTQYF	TGTGCCAGCAGCCAGAAGACAGGTCTGGACACAGATACGCAGTATTTT	NA	TRBV5-6	TRBJ2-3	NA
CASSLEGRGNTEAFF	TGCGCCAGCAGCTTGGAGGGCAGGGGAAACACTGAAGCTTTCTTT	NA	TRBV5-1	TRBJ1-1	NA
CATSSGTVYSNQPQHF	TGTGCCACCAGCAGCGGGACAGTCTATAGCAATCAGCCCCAGCATTTT	TRBD1	TRBV15	TRBJ1-5	NA
CASSLFPREEDTQYF	TGTGCCAGCAGCTTATTTCCCAGGGAGGAGGATACGCAGTATTTT	NA	TRBV7-8	TRBJ2-3	NA
CASSIKNYGSGYTF	TGTGCCAGCAGTATCAAAAACTATGGTTCTGGCTACACCTTC	NA	TRBV2	TRBJ1-2	NA
CASRSTNNQPQHF	TGTGCCAGCAGAAGTACAAACAATCAGCCCCAGCATTTT	NA	TRBV6-5	TRBJ1-5	NA
CASSSGTANLYGYTF	TGTGCCAGTAGTAGCGGGACAGCTAACCTCTATGGCTACACCTTC	TRBD1	TRBV19	TRBJ1-2	once
CASSWTGKTGELFF	TGTGCCAGCTCATGGACAGGGAAAACCGGGGAGCTGTTTTTT	TRBD1	TRBV18	TRBJ2-2	NA
CASSFLTAYNEQFF	TGTGCCAGCAGCTTCTTAACAGCCTACAATGAGCAGTTCTTC	NA	TRBV11-3	TRBJ2-1	NA
CASSLSVPDRVAYEQYF	TGTGCCAGCAGTTTAAGCGTGCCGGACAGGGTAGCCTACGAGCAGTACTTC	TRBD1	TRBV28	TRBJ2-7	NA